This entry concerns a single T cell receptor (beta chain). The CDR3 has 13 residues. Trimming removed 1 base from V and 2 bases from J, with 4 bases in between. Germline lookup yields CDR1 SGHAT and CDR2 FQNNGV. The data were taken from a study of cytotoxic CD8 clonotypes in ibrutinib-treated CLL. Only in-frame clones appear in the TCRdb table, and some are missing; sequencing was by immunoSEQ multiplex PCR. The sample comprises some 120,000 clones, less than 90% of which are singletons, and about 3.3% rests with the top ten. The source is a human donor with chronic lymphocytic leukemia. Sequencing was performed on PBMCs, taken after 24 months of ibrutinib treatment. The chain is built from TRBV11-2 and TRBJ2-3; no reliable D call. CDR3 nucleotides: TGTGCCAGCAGCTTAGGTTACACAGATACGCAGTATTTT. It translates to CASSLGYTDTQYF. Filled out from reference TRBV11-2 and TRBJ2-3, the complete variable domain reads EAGVAQSPRYKIIEKRQSVAFWCNPISGHATLYWYQQILGQGPKLLIQFQNNGVVDDSQLPKDRFSAERLKGVDSTLKIQPAKLEDSAVYLCASSLGYTDTQYFGPGTRLTVL.